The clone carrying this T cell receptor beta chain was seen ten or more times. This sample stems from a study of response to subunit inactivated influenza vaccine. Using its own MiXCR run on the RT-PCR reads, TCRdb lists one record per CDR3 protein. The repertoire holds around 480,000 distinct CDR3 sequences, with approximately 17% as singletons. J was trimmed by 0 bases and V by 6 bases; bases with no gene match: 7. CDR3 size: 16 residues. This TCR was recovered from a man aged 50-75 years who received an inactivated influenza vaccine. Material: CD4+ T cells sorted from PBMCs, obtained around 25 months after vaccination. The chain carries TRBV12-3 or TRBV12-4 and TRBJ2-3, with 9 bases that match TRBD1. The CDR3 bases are TGTGCCAGCAGGGCCGGACAGGGGTTAAGCACAGATACGCAGTATTTT. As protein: CASRAGQGLSTDTQYF.